This entry is about one T cell receptor (beta chain). Its specificity is not known. This specimen comes from a study of response to subunit inactivated influenza vaccine. General observations from the study: The study's authors posited that every seasonal influenza vaccination enlists few new T cells.

TCRdb reprocessed the RT-PCR reads via MiXCR and lists one record per CDR3 protein. There are roughly 520,000 distinct CDR3 sequences in the sample; 25% occur only once, and 1.5% to 2% lies in the top ten. With V trimmed by 1 base and J by 6 bases, 4 bases remained unmatched. Germline CDR1 is SGDLS and CDR2 is YYNGEE. This CDR3 is 14 amino acids long. The receptor was derived from a man aged 50 or older who received an inactivated influenza vaccine. The J gene is TRBJ2-7, the V gene TRBV9; 10 bases are a match to TRBD2. The specimen was CD4+ T cells sorted from PBMCs, collected roughly 5 days after vaccination. The CDR3 DNA reads as TGTGCCAGCAGCGTATCCGGGACTAGCGTCGAGCAGTACTTC. Its protein product is CASSVSGTSVEQYF.